The present TCR beta chain was sequenced within a study of siplizumab effects on memory and regulatory T cells. Germline lookup yields CDR1 SQVTM and CDR2 ANQGSEA. This CDR3 region has 11 residues. V was shortened by 4 bases and J by 7 bases, with 9 bases between the two germline ends. The method was immunoSEQ multiplex PCR; TCRdb's version includes in-frame clones alone and lacks a portion of them. The sample includes 90,000 to 150,000 clones, just under 95% seen only once; the top ten take over 0.15%. This sequence joins TRBV29-1 and TRBJ2-3, with unresolved D. The TCR sequence derives from a human donor in good health. Sequencing was carried out using non-Treg CD4+ T cells sorted from blood. The CDR3: CSVAALNTQYF. The CDR3 DNA follows: TGCAGCGTTGCCGCCCTAAATACGCAGTATTTT.